This TCR beta chain was captured in a study of neurological immune-mediated disorders. The table lists this clonotype with many counts. Its antigen is as yet unknown. The sorted libraries took approximately 1 million CD4+ or CD8+ T cells. Notes on the study in general: Across subjects, expanded clones had no CDR3 amino acid sequences in common, pointing to private repertoires in all groups.

V was cut by 7 bases and J by 4 bases, with 14 bases left in between. This CDR3 region has 13 residues. Germline CDR1 and CDR2: MGHDK and SYGVNS. By 5'RACE with 10-nucleotide random UMIs, the cDNA was made. TCRdb re-called the 5' RACE reads through MiXCR, storing one row per CDR3 protein. In the table there are about 40,000 distinct CDR3 sequences, around 13% of which are singletons. Sequenced input: CD4+ T cells from blood. The sequence was collected from a woman aged 55-69 years with HTLV-1-associated myelopathy (HAM/TSP). The chain is built from TRBV25-1 and TRBJ2-7, with unresolved D. The CDR3 loop is CASTTGSWYEQYF. DNA for the CDR3: TGTGCCAGCACCACCGGCTCGTGGTACGAGCAGTACTTC.